A single TCR beta chain is shown here with its context. Its antigen is currently unknown. These data originate in a study of cytomegalovirus exposure and HLA in healthy donors. CDR1 and CDR2 from the germline V gene are MNHNS and SASEGT. Trimming pared 1 base from V and 9 bases from J, leaving 16 bases between. The CDR3 is 15 amino acids. A roughly 130-subject validation cohort, separate from the roughly 700-subject first cohort, supplied the donors. Study-level points and caveats: It was reportedly the case that the classifier diagnosed cytomegalovirus status with high specificity and sensitivity. Confirmation was obtained in vitro that a few CMV-associated chains are specific for CMV antigens. Investigators reported approximately 150 TCR beta chains as tied to cytomegalovirus.

Method: immunoSEQ multiplex PCR; TCRdb's copy keeps in-frame clones and lacks some. The top ten clones hold 4.5% of a sample with just under 150,000 clones, approximately 86% of them seen once. Sample: PBMCs. This clonotype originated in a man aged 18-30 years in good health and CMV-seropositive. This sequence joins TRBV6-1 and TRBJ1-5; perhaps TRBD1 as D (6 bases). The CDR3 DNA follows: TGTGCCAGCAGTGAAGTTGGAGACAGGAAAGTGCCCCAGCATTTT. The encoded protein is CASSEVGDRKVPQHF.